This entry is about one T cell receptor beta chain. V shed 6 bases and J 2 bases; nucleotides not matched to a gene: 5. The CDR3 is 14 amino acids. Germline V CDR1 and CDR2: LNHDA, SQIVND (reference sequence). The data derive from a study of blood T cell repertoires in COVID-19. Turning to the study itself: Nucleic acid was either cDNA or gDNA, and it came from T cells, B-cell-depleted T cells, or PBMCs.

TCRdb's table, derived via immunoSEQ multiplex PCR, lists solely in-frame clones and lacks some. The sample lists hundreds of thousands of clones, roughly 89% occurring once. The receptor's source is a woman younger than 35 who had recovered from COVID-19. Sequencing input: peripheral blood. This sequence joins TRBV19 and TRBJ2-3, with 7 bases lining up with TRBD2. The CDR3 coding sequence is TGTGCCAGTAGGGCCGGGAGGAACACAGATACGCAGTATTTT. It yields the protein CASRAGRNTDTQYF.